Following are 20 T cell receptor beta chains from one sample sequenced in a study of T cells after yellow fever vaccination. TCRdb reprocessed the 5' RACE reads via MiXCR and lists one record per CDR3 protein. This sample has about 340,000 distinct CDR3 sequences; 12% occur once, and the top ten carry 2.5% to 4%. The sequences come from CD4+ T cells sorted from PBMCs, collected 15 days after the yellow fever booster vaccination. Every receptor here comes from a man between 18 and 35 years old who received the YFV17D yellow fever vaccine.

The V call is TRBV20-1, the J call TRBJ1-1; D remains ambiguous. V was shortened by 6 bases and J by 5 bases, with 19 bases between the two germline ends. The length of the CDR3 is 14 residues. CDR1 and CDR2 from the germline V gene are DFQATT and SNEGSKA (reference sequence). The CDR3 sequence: CSARPGGPRTEAFF. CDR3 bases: TGCAGTGCAAGGCCGGGCGGCCCAAGGACTGAAGCTTTCTTT.

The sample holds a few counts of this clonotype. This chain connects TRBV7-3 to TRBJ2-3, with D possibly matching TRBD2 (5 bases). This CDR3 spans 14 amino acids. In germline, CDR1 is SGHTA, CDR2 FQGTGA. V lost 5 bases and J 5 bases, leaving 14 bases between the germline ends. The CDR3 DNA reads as TGTGCCAGCAGCCCTACTAGTTCCCGAGATACGCAGTATTTT. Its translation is CASSPTSSRDTQYF.

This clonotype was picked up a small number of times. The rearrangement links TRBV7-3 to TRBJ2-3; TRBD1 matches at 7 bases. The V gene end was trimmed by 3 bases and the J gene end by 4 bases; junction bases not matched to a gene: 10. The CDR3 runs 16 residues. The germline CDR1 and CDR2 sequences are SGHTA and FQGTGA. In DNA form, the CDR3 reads TGTGCCAGCAGCTTTGGGACAGCCAGGGGCCCAGATACGCAGTATTTT. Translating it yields CASSFGTARGPDTQYF.

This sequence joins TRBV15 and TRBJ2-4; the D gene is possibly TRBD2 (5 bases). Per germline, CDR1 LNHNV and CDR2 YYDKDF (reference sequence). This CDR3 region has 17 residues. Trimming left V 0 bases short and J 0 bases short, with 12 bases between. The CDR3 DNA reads TGTGCCACCAGCAGAGATGAGCCGGGGATAGCCAAAAACATTCAGTACTTC. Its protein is CATSRDEPGIAKNIQYF.

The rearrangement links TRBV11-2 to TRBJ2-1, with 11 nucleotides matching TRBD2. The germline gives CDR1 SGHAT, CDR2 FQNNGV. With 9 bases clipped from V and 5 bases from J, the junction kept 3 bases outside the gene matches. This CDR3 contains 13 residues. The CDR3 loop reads CASGTSGNNEQFF. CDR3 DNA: TGTGCCAGTGGGACTAGCGGTAACAATGAGCAGTTCTTC.

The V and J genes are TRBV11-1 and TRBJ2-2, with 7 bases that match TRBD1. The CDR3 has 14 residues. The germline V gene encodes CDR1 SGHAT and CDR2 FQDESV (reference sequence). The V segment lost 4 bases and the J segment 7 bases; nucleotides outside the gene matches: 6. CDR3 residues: CASSYDRVLGELFF. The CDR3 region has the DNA TGTGCCAGCAGCTACGACAGGGTCCTCGGGGAGCTGTTTTTT.

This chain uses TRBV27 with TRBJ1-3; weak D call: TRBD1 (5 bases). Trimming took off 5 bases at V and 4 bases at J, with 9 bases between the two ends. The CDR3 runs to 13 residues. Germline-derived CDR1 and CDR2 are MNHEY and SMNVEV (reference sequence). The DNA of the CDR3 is TGTGCCAGCAGTCCCCGGACAGGAAACACCATATATTTT. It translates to CASSPRTGNTIYF.

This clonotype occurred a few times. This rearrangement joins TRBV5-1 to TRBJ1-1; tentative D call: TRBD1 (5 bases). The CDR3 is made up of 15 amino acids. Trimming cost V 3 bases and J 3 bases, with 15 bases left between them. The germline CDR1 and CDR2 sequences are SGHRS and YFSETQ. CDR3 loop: CASSWGTRWDTEAFF. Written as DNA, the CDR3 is TGCGCCAGCAGCTGGGGGACTAGATGGGACACTGAAGCTTTCTTT.

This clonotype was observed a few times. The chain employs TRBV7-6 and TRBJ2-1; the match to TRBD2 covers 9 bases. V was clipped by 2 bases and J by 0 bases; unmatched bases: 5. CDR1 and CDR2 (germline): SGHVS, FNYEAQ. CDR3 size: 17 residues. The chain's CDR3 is CASSLRASGVSYNEQFF. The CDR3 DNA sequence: TGTGCCAGCAGCTTAAGGGCTAGCGGGGTCTCCTACAATGAGCAGTTCTTC. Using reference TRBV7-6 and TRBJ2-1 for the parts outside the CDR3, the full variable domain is GAGVSQSPRYKVTKRGQDVALRCDPISGHVSLYWYRQALGQGPEFLTYFNYEAQQDKSGLPNDRFSAERPEGSISTLTIQRTEQRDSAMYRCASSLRASGVSYNEQFFGPGTRLTVL.

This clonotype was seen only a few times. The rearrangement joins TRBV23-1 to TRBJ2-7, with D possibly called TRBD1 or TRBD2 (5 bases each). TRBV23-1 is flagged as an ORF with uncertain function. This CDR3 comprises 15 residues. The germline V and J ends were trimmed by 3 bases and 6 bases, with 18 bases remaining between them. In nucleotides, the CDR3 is TGCGCCAGCAGTCATCACGGGGACGGAAGCAGCGAGCAGTACGTC. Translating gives CASSHHGDGSSEQYV.

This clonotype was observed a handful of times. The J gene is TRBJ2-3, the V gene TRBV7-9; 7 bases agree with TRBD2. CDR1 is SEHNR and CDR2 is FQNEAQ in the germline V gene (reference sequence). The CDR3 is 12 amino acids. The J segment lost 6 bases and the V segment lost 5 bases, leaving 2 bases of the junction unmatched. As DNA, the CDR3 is TGTGCCAGCAGCCGGGAGGAGGATACGCAGTATTTT. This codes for CASSREEDTQYF.

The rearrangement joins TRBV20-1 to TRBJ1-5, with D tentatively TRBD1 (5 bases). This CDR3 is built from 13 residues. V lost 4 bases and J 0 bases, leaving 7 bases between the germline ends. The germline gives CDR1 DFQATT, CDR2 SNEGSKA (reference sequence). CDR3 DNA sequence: TGCAGTGCTACAGGGTATAGCAATCAGCCCCAGCATTTT. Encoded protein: CSATGYSNQPQHF.

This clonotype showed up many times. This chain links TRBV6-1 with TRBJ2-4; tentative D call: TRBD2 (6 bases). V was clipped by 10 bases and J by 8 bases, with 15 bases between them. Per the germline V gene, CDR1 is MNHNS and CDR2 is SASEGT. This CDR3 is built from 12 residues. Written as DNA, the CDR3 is TGTGCCACCCGGACCCCGGGAGACATTCAGTACTTC. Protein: CATRTPGDIQYF.

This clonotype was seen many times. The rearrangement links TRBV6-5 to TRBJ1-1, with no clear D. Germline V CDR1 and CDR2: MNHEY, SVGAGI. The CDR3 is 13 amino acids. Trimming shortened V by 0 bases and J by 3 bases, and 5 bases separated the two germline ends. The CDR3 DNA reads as TGTGCCAGCAGTTACTCGCGGGACACTGAAGCTTTCTTT. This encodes CASSYSRDTEAFF.

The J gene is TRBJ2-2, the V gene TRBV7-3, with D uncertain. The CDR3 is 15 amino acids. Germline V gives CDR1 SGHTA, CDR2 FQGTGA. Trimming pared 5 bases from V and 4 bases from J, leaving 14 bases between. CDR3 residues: CASSRIAEPTGELFF. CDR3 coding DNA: TGTGCCAGCAGCCGAATCGCAGAACCCACCGGGGAGCTGTTTTTT. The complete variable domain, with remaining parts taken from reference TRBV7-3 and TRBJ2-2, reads GAGVSQTPSNKVTEKGKYVELRCDPISGHTALYWYRQSLGQGPEFLIYFQGTGAADDSGLPNDRFFAVRPEGSVSTLKIQRTERGDSAVYLCASSRIAEPTGELFFGEGSRLTVL.

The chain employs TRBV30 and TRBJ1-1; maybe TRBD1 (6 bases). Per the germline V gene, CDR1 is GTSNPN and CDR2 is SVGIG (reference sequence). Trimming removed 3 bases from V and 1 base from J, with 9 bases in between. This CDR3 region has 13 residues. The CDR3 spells CAWSKDRNTEAFF. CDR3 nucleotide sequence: TGTGCCTGGAGCAAGGACAGGAACACTGAAGCTTTCTTT.

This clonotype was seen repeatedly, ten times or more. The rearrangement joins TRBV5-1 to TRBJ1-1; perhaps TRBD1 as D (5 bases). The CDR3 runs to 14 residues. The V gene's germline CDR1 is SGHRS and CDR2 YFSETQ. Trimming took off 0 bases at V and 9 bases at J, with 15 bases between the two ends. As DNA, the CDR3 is TGCGCCAGCAGCTTGGATACCGTGGGGCTCCAAGCTTTCTTT. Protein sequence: CASSLDTVGLQAFF.

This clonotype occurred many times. CDR3 region: CASSRTGDPLHF. The CDR3, as DNA: TGTGCCAGCAGTCGCACAGGGGATCCCCTCCACTTT. The gene calls are TRBV12-3 or TRBV12-4 and TRBJ1-6, with TRBD1 matching 7 bases. The CDR3 length is 12 residues. V gave up 5 bases and J gave up 13 bases; unmatched junction bases: 5.

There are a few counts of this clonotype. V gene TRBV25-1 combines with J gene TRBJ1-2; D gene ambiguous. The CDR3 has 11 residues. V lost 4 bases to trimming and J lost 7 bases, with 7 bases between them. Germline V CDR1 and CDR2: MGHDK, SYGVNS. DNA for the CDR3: TGTGCCAGCAGTGGATTCAGTGGCTACACCTTC. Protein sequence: CASSGFSGYTF.

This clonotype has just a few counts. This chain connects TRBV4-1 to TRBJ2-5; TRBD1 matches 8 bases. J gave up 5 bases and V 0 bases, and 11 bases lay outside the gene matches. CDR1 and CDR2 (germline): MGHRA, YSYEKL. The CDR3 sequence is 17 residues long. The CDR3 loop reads CASSQDPTGAFGETQYF. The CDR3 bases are TGCGCCAGCAGCCAAGACCCGACAGGGGCGTTCGGGGAGACCCAGTACTTC.